The 23 T cell receptor beta chains reported below all come from one sample, sequenced in a study of blood T cell repertoires in COVID-19. Sequenced by immunoSEQ multiplex PCR; TCRdb stores in-frame clones only, minus some. The sample contains 200,000 to 250,000 clones, roughly 81% of which appear only once. The sample comprised peripheral blood. The receptors here all came from a man aged 50 to 59 who had recovered from COVID-19.

This clone appeared a few times. The rearrangement uses TRBV19 and TRBJ2-7; TRBD1 matches 10 bases. CDR1 and CDR2 from the germline V gene are LNHDA and SQIVND (reference sequence). The CDR3 length is 15 residues. With 9 bases clipped from V and 3 bases from J, the junction kept 11 bases outside the gene matches. This CDR3 reads CASRDRGNNGYEQYF. CDR3 DNA: TGTGCCAGCCGGGACAGGGGAAACAATGGCTACGAGCAGTACTTC.

The chain joins TRBV13 to TRBJ1-2; 12 bases map to TRBD1. Germline V gene lookup returns CDR1 PRHDT and CDR2 FYEKMQ (reference sequence). V lost 4 bases, J lost 8 bases, and 8 bases stayed unmatched. The length of the CDR3 is 15 residues. The CDR3 spells CASSSTGTGGVGYTF. In DNA, the CDR3 is TGTGCCAGCAGCTCCACCGGGACAGGGGGCGTCGGCTACACCTTC.

The V call is TRBV6-6, the J call TRBJ1-5; 7 bases agree with TRBD1. The CDR3 loop spans 14 amino acids. The germline V gene encodes CDR1 MNHNY and CDR2 SVGAGI (reference sequence). Losses at the gene ends were 5 bases for V and 0 bases for J; bases not matched to a gene: 1. CDR3 amino acids: CASSRDSSNQPQHF. DNA of the CDR3: TGTGCCAGCAGTCGGGACAGTAGCAATCAGCCCCAGCATTTT.

This chain connects TRBV6-6 to TRBJ1-1, with 9 bases fitting TRBD1. V shed 2 bases, J shed 10 bases, and the junction held 8 bases outside the gene matches. The V gene's germline CDR1 is MNHNY and CDR2 SVGAGI (reference sequence). The CDR3 is 14 residues long. The DNA for the CDR3 is TGTGCCAGCAGTTACCAGACAGGGGGTAGGGTAGCTTTCTTT. Its translation is CASSYQTGGRVAFF.

This chain uses TRBV19 with TRBJ2-5, with D perhaps matching TRBD2 (6 bases). This CDR3 is 14 amino acids long. V gave up 5 bases and J gave up 5 bases, with 15 bases separating them. From germline, CDR1 is LNHDA and CDR2 SQIVND (reference sequence). The CDR3: CASSRLARGETQYF. CDR3 sequence (DNA): TGTGCCAGTAGTCGGCTAGCGCGAGGGGAGACCCAGTACTTC.

The chain links TRBV4-1 to TRBJ1-1; D is unresolved. V lost 4 bases to trimming and J lost 10 bases, with 19 bases between them. The CDR3 has 14 amino acids. Germline V gene sequence: CDR1 MGHRA, CDR2 YSYEKL. The DNA for the CDR3 is TGCGCCAGCAGCCGAGAACCAAGCGGTGTGATAGCTTTCTTT. Its protein is CASSREPSGVIAFF.

The chain recombines TRBV18 with TRBJ2-7, with TRBD1 as a possible D gene (6 bases). Germline loops: CDR1 KGHSH, CDR2 LQKENI. The CDR3 is 14 amino acids. The V end was cut by 4 bases, the J end by 2 bases, with 12 bases between. CDR3 residues: CASSLAGTTYEQYF. CDR3 DNA sequence: TGTGCCAGCTCACTAGCCGGGACAACCTACGAGCAGTACTTC.

This clone was observed a single time. The V call is TRBV19, the J call TRBJ2-5; 11 nucleotides agree with TRBD2. Germline-derived CDR1 and CDR2 are LNHDA and SQIVND (reference sequence). Trimming at V came to 3 bases and at J to 3 bases, leaving 0 bases not matched to a gene. The CDR3 consists of 14 residues. The CDR3 sequence: CASSMTSGKETQYF. DNA of the CDR3: TGTGCCAGTAGTATGACTAGCGGGAAAGAGACCCAGTACTTC.

A remark on this clone: Other nucleotide sequences in the sample specify the same CDR3. The chain uses TRBV3-1 (or the pseudogene TRBV3-2) and TRBJ1-5, with 7 bases lining up with TRBD1. The CDR3 consists of 14 residues. Germline CDR1 LGHDT, CDR2 YNNKEL (reference sequence). J lost 4 bases, V lost 1 base, and 1 base had no gene match. CDR3 in amino acids: CASSQGRGNQPQHF. DNA for the CDR3: TGTGCCAGCAGCCAAGGCAGGGGGAATCAGCCCCAGCATTTT.

V gene TRBV18 combines with J gene TRBJ1-2; 8 nucleotides line up with TRBD1. J was trimmed by 4 bases and V by 4 bases; bases with no gene match: 5. CDR1 is KGHSH, CDR2 LQKENI, per germline. The CDR3 has 14 amino acids. The CDR3 loop reads CASSLETGAYGYTF. The CDR3 DNA reads TGTGCCAGCTCACTTGAGACAGGGGCCTATGGCTACACCTTC.

The chain recombines TRBV10-2 with TRBJ1-6; D gene uncertain. The CDR3 spans 18 residues. Germline V gives CDR1 WSHSY, CDR2 SAAADI. Trimming left V 3 bases short and J 0 bases short, with 15 bases between. CDR3 DNA: TGCGCCAGCAGTGAAAAAGAGGCGAGGAGCTCCTATAATTCACCCCTCCACTTT. It yields the protein CASSEKEARSSYNSPLHF.

CDR3 DNA: TGTGCCACCAGTGCCTCCGGCAGGCGGGGCGAGCAGTACTTC. Translation: CATSASGRRGEQYF. The V gene is TRBV24-1, the J gene TRBJ2-7; tentative D call: TRBD2 (6 bases). V lost 5 bases and J 6 bases, leaving 16 bases between the germline ends. The V gene's germline CDR1 is KGHDR and CDR2 SFDVKD. The CDR3 has 14 residues.

V gene TRBV7-6 combines with J gene TRBJ1-1; possibly TRBD1 for D (6 bases). Trimming removed 5 bases from V and 3 bases from J, with 10 bases in between. There are 13 residues in the CDR3. Germline assignment: CDR1 SGHVS and CDR2 FNYEAQ. The CDR3 coding sequence is TGTGCCAGCAGCGGCCAGGGGTACACTGAAGCTTTCTTT. The encoded protein is CASSGQGYTEAFF.

The rearrangement joins TRBV28 to TRBJ2-2; TRBD2 is a possible D gene (6 bases). The V gene lost 4 bases and the J gene lost 6 bases, with 21 bases spanning the gap. The CDR3 extends over 17 amino acids. Germline lookup yields CDR1 MDHEN and CDR2 SYDVKM. The CDR3, as DNA: TGTGCCAGCAGTTCCCTAGGCGGGGTGTCGGTTTCCGGGGAGCTGTTTTTT. Translation gives CASSSLGGVSVSGELFF.

The chain combines TRBV25-1 with TRBJ2-7, with 7 bases lining up with TRBD2. CDR3 length: 15 residues. V lost 6 bases and J lost 0; bases outside the gene matches: 8. The germline gives CDR1 MGHDK, CDR2 SYGVNS. CDR3 sequence: CASRGGRDNSYEQYF. CDR3 nucleotides: TGTGCCAGCAGGGGGGGGAGAGACAACTCCTACGAGCAGTACTTC.

The chain joins TRBV27 to TRBJ2-2; 10 nucleotides match TRBD2. V gave up 5 bases and J gave up 2 bases; unmatched junction bases: 2. Germline-derived CDR1 and CDR2 are MNHEY and SMNVEV (reference sequence). The CDR3 has 15 amino acids. CDR3 in amino acids: CASSPSGRNTGELFF. As DNA, the CDR3 is TGTGCCAGCAGTCCTAGCGGGAGAAACACCGGGGAGCTGTTTTTT.

This chain uses TRBV27 with TRBJ2-1; D gene ambiguous. Trimming cost V 6 bases and J 7 bases, with 13 bases left between them. The CDR3 totals 13 residues. Germline-derived CDR1 and CDR2 are MNHEY and SMNVEV (reference sequence). The chain's CDR3 is CASRSRLGNEQFF. The CDR3 DNA follows: TGTGCCAGCAGGTCCCGACTCGGAAATGAGCAGTTCTTC.

The V gene is TRBV9, the J gene TRBJ2-5; TRBD2 agrees at 10 bases. The J segment lost 1 base and the V segment lost 0 bases, leaving 6 bases of the junction unmatched. This CDR3 comprises 17 residues. CDR1 and CDR2 from the germline V gene are SGDLS and YYNGEE. The CDR3 region is CASSVEKLAGPQETQYF. The DNA of the CDR3 is TGTGCCAGCAGCGTAGAGAAACTAGCGGGACCCCAAGAGACCCAGTACTTC.

The sample holds one count of this clone. The chain combines TRBV10-1 with TRBJ2-2; the match to TRBD1 covers 10 bases. J was trimmed by 1 base and V by 8 bases; bases with no gene match: 13. CDR1 WNHNN and CDR2 SYGVQD come from the germline V gene (reference sequence). The CDR3 runs 18 residues. The chain's CDR3 is CASGQNPGQGMNTGELFF. The CDR3 DNA reads as TGCGCCAGCGGTCAGAACCCGGGACAGGGGATGAACACCGGGGAGCTGTTTTTT.

CDR3 in amino acids: CASGELGGGLELFSGNTIYF. As DNA, the CDR3 is TGTGCCAGCGGGGAATTAGGGGGCGGGTTGGAATTATTCTCTGGAAACACCATATATTTT. The chain links TRBV28 to TRBJ1-3; TRBD1 matches 7 bases. Germline values: CDR1 MDHEN, CDR2 SYDVKM. The junction had 22 bases not matched to a gene; V was cut back by 8 bases and J by 0 bases. This CDR3 is built from 20 residues.

This chain uses TRBV28 with TRBJ1-2; 7 bases are a match to TRBD1. J gave up 8 bases and V 8 bases, and 5 bases lay outside the gene matches. The germline V gene has CDR1 MDHEN and CDR2 SYDVKM. CDR3 size: 11 residues. The CDR3 sequence: CASLQGMGYTF. The DNA of the CDR3 is TGTGCCAGCCTACAGGGGATGGGCTACACCTTC.

The chain joins TRBV21-1 to TRBJ2-7; the table's TRBD2 call for D was not verified on the DNA. TRBV21-1 is a pseudogene. The CDR3 runs 15 residues. CDR3 DNA sequence: TGTGCCAGCGATGTCGGAGGGAAGCCCCCCTACGAGCAGTACTTC. Amino acids: CASDVGGKPPYEQYF.

The chain carries TRBV11-2 and TRBJ2-1, with D possibly matching TRBD1 (6 bases). The CDR3 is made up of 15 amino acids. The germline gives CDR1 SGHAT, CDR2 FQNNGV. V was shortened by 1 base and J by 1 base, with 8 bases between the two germline ends. The CDR3 coding sequence is TGTGCCAGCAGCTTAGGACAGGTGTCCTACAATGAGCAGTTCTTC. This sequence encodes CASSLGQVSYNEQFF.